This TCR beta chain appears in the sequencing data of a study of OX40 agonist ivuxolimab in advanced cancers. Profiling relied on immunoSEQ multiplex PCR, and the TCRdb table lists in-frame clones only, not all of them. Of over 65,000 clones in the sample, 84% are singletons; the top ten hold 0.45% to 0.6%. This clone was observed a few times. The CDR3 length is 20 residues. This sequence was found in an adult with an advanced solid tumor such as melanoma, head and neck, liver or kidney cancer. The sequencing used CD4+ or CD8+ T cells sorted from blood, collected in a trial of the OX40 agonist ivuxolimab. The chain employs TRBV1 and TRBJ1-2; TRBD1 is taken as the D call from the table, unchecked against the DNA. TRBV1 is described as a pseudogene. CDR3 loop: CTSSQEGSRTGGLGNYGYTF. The DNA of the CDR3 is TGCACCAGCAGCCAAGAAGGGAGCAGGACAGGGGGCTTAGGTAACTATGGCTACACCTTC.